These 28 T cell receptor beta chains came from one sample sequenced in a study of beta chain features in type 1 diabetes. These receptors have no identified antigens. Expressed TCRB transcripts were sequenced because the isolated RNA had all been reverse transcribed beforehand. Assay used: immunoSEQ multiplex PCR; TCRdb lists only in-frame clones, some missing. The sample includes 630,000 or so clones, over 13% seen only once; the top ten take around 0.04%. The study, taken as a whole, reports: Significant though moderate, a shortening of TCRB CDR3s appeared in all four CD4+ subsets of Type 1 diabetes patients.

The source material was naive CD4+ T cells from blood. These receptors originate from a man younger than 30 with type 1 diabetes.

This rearrangement joins TRBV28 to TRBJ1-5; 8 bases map to TRBD1. The V gene's germline CDR1 is MDHEN and CDR2 SYDVKM. The CDR3 is made up of 15 amino acids. Trimming cost V 3 bases and J 4 bases; bases outside gene matches: 5. CDR3: CASSFPGQVNQPQHF. CDR3 DNA sequence: TGTGCCAGCAGTTTCCCGGGACAGGTTAATCAGCCCCAGCATTTT. The full variable domain, rest sourced from reference TRBV28 and TRBJ1-5, is DVKVTQSSRYLVKRTGEKVFLECVQDMDHENMFWYRQDPGLGLRLIYFSYDVKMKEKGDIPEGYSVSREKKERFSLILESASTNQTSMYLCASSFPGQVNQPQHFGDGTRLSIL.

This clone turned up a few times. The chain uses TRBV7-2 and TRBJ1-2, with TRBD1 matching over 10 bases. Germline CDR1 reads SGHTA; CDR2 reads FQGNSA. CDR3 length: 15 residues. J was trimmed by 5 bases and V by 4 bases; bases with no gene match: 7. In DNA form, the CDR3 reads TGTGCCAGCAGCTCTCGACAGGGGGCACGGTATGGCTACACCTTC. Translation: CASSSRQGARYGYTF. The full variable domain, completed using reference TRBV7-2 and TRBJ1-2, is GAGVSQSPSNKVTEKGKDVELRCDPISGHTALYWYRQSLGQGLEFLIYFQGNSAPDKSGLPSDRFSAERTGGSVSTLTIQRTQQEDSAVYLCASSSRQGARYGYTFGSGTRLTVV.

This clone came up a few times. The rearrangement uses TRBV30 and TRBJ1-1; no clear D. Trimming cost V 1 base and J 0 bases, with 15 bases left between them. The length of the CDR3 is 16 residues. Per the germline V gene, CDR1 is GTSNPN and CDR2 is SVGIG (reference sequence). CDR3 in amino acids: CAWSAAPFLMNTEAFF. Here the CDR3 DNA reads TGTGCCTGGAGTGCGGCGCCCTTCCTCATGAACACTGAAGCTTTCTTT.

The chain combines TRBV7-6 with TRBJ1-1, with 9 bases aligning to TRBD1. The germline gives CDR1 SGHVS, CDR2 FNYEAQ. The V segment lost 3 bases and the J segment 3 bases; nucleotides outside the gene matches: 8. This CDR3 region has 16 residues. CDR3 amino acids: CASSFTGTGFDTEAFF. CDR3 nucleotide sequence: TGTGCCAGCAGCTTTACCGGGACAGGGTTCGACACTGAAGCTTTCTTT.

V usage is TRBV9 and J usage is TRBJ1-4, with a tentative D call TRBD1 (6 bases). This CDR3 comprises 15 residues. The V end lost 0 bases, the J end lost 8 bases, and 14 bases lay between the germline ends. CDR1 is SGDLS and CDR2 is YYNGEE in the germline V gene. The CDR3 DNA reads as TGTGCCAGCAGCGTAGGTAGTACAGGGAGCGAAAAACTGTTTTTT. It is translated as CASSVGSTGSEKLFF. Drawing the rest from reference TRBV9 and TRBJ1-4, the complete variable domain is DSGVTQTPKHLITATGQRVTLRCSPRSGDLSVYWYQQSLDQGLQFLIQYYNGEERAKGNILERFSAQQFPDLHSELNLSSLELGDSALYFCASSVGSTGSEKLFFGSGTQLSVL.

This clone was seen ten or more times. The chain carries TRBV10-3 and TRBJ2-3, with TRBD1 matching 11 bases. Germline V gene data show CDR1 as ENHRY and CDR2 as SYGVKD. Trimming cost V 1 base and J 6 bases; bases outside gene matches: 3. CDR3 length: 15 residues. CDR3 loop: CAISEWTGGADTQYF. DNA of the CDR3: TGTGCCATCAGTGAGTGGACAGGGGGCGCCGATACGCAGTATTTT.

This clone was seen only a few times. The chain recombines TRBV28 with TRBJ1-4; D is undetermined. This CDR3 has 13 residues. Germline V gene data show CDR1 as MDHEN and CDR2 as SYDVKM. With 7 bases removed from V and 2 bases from J, the gap between germline ends came to 8 bases. The DNA of the CDR3 is TGTGCCAGCACGGCACACACTAATGAAAAACTGTTTTTT. This encodes CASTAHTNEKLFF.

The chain joins TRBV29-1 to TRBJ2-1; 11 nucleotides agree with TRBD2. Germline V gene data show CDR1 as SQVTM and CDR2 as ANQGSEA. Losses at the gene ends were 1 base for V and 10 bases for J; bases not matched to a gene: 0. The CDR3 has 12 residues. The CDR3 DNA is TGCAGCGTTGAAGGACTAGCGGGGGAGCAGTTCTTC. Its translation is CSVEGLAGEQFF.

This chain connects TRBV15 to TRBJ2-7, with D possibly being TRBD1 or TRBD2 (5 bases each). Trimming left V 3 bases short and J 4 bases short, with 13 bases between. Per the germline V gene, CDR1 is LNHNV and CDR2 is YYDKDF (reference sequence). The CDR3 length is 14 residues. Here the CDR3 reads CATSSGTVLYEQYF. The CDR3 DNA sequence: TGTGCCACCAGCAGTGGGACGGTACTGTACGAGCAGTACTTC.

V and J are TRBV13 and TRBJ2-3, with 10 bases fitting TRBD2. The ends lost 2 bases at V and 3 bases at J; junction bases unmatched: 11. Looked up from germline, CDR1 is PRHDT and CDR2 is FYEKMQ (reference sequence). This CDR3 comprises 18 residues. CDR3 residues: CASSLFFLAGDKTDTQYF. The DNA of the CDR3 is TGTGCCAGCAGCTTATTTTTTCTAGCGGGAGACAAGACAGATACGCAGTATTTT. The variable domain in full, completed from reference TRBV13 and TRBJ2-3, reads AAGVIQSPRHLIKEKRETATLKCYPIPRHDTVYWYQQGPGQDPQFLISFYEKMQSDKGSIPDRFSAQQFSDYHSELNMSSLELGDSALYFCASSLFFLAGDKTDTQYFGPGTRLTVL.

The table lists this clone with a few counts. The chain links TRBV5-1 to TRBJ2-7, with D perhaps TRBD1 or TRBD2 (5 bases each). CDR1 is SGHRS and CDR2 is YFSETQ in the germline V gene. V lost 4 bases and J lost 6, with 8 bases in between. The CDR3 consists of 11 residues. This CDR3 is CASSRDGEQYF. The CDR3, as DNA: TGCGCCAGCAGCCGGGACGGCGAGCAGTACTTC.

The chain uses TRBV14 and TRBJ2-7; D not certain. The CDR3 contains 17 residues. The V gene lost 4 bases and the J gene lost 0 bases, with 19 bases spanning the gap. The germline CDR1 and CDR2 sequences are SGHDN and FVKESK. The DNA of the CDR3 is TGTGCCAGCAGCCGCGGTAGCATGCTAACGAGCTCCTACGAGCAGTACTTC. Amino acid sequence: CASSRGSMLTSSYEQYF.

This chain joins TRBV6-5 and TRBJ2-3; TRBD2 might be the D (6 bases). The ends were cut back, 6 bases at V and 0 bases at J, with 10 bases in the middle. Germline CDR1 is MNHEY and CDR2 is SVGAGI. The CDR3 is 14 amino acids. The CDR3 spells CASRFSGSTDTQYF. CDR3 nucleotides: TGTGCCAGCAGATTTAGCGGAAGCACAGATACGCAGTATTTT.

The chain employs TRBV2 and TRBJ2-5; 8 nucleotides match TRBD2. The CDR3 has 15 residues. Trimming cost V 2 bases and J 4 bases; bases outside gene matches: 6. Germline CDR1 and CDR2: SNHLY and FYNNEI. The CDR3 loop is CASSELGLAGETQYF. As DNA, the CDR3 is TGTGCCAGCAGTGAATTAGGACTAGCAGGAGAGACCCAGTACTTC.

V usage is TRBV29-1 and J usage is TRBJ1-2, with 11 bases matching TRBD1. The ends lost 7 bases at V and 5 bases at J; junction bases unmatched: 6. Per the germline V gene, CDR1 is SQVTM and CDR2 is ANQGSEA. This CDR3 spans 13 amino acids. The CDR3 DNA sequence: TGCAGCGCCGCCGGGACAGGGGGTTATGGCTACACCTTC. It specifies CSAAGTGGYGYTF.

The V and J genes are TRBV25-1 and TRBJ1-3, with 8 positions matching TRBD1. Losses at the gene ends were 9 bases for V and 6 bases for J; bases not matched to a gene: 7. This CDR3 spans 13 amino acids. Germline loops: CDR1 MGHDK, CDR2 SYGVNS. This CDR3 reads CARTTGDKNTIYF. DNA of the CDR3: TGTGCCAGGACGACAGGGGACAAAAACACCATATATTTT.

The chain links TRBV6-5 to TRBJ2-7, with TRBD2 matching 8 bases. V lost 0 bases to trimming and J lost 4 bases; unmatched junction nucleotides: 8. This CDR3 has 16 residues. Per the germline V gene, CDR1 is MNHEY and CDR2 is SVGAGI. CDR3 amino acids: CASSYSSILAAYEQYF. CDR3 nucleotide sequence: TGTGCCAGCAGTTACTCGAGTATACTAGCGGCTTACGAGCAGTACTTC.

About this clone itself: Other DNA sequences in this specimen translate into the identical CDR3. The CDR3 loop is CSVVRGMNTEAFF. The CDR3 DNA follows: TGCAGCGTTGTTAGGGGGATGAACACTGAAGCTTTCTTT. The chain carries TRBV29-1 and TRBJ1-1; TRBD1 is a possible D gene (6 bases). Looked up from germline, CDR1 is SQVTM and CDR2 is ANQGSEA. The CDR3 totals 13 residues. V was clipped by 4 bases and J by 0 bases, with 9 bases between them.

This clone has more than one count but fewer than ten. The chain has TRBV30 and TRBJ2-5, with D possibly TRBD1 on 6 matching bases. Per the germline V gene, CDR1 is GTSNPN and CDR2 is SVGIG (reference sequence). The CDR3 sequence is 13 residues long. Trimming removed 3 bases from V and 6 bases from J, with 14 bases in between. The CDR3 region is CAWSPDSRKTQYF. CDR3 bases: TGTGCCTGGAGCCCGGACAGCAGGAAGACCCAGTACTTC. Based on the CDR3 plus reference TRBV30 and TRBJ2-5, the full variable domain is SQTIHQWPATLVQPVGSPLSLECTVEGTSNPNLYWYRQAAGRGLQLLFYSVGIGQISSEVPQNLSASRPQDRQFILSSKKLLLSDSGFYLCAWSPDSRKTQYFGPGTRLLVL.

The chain recombines TRBV4-1 with TRBJ2-5, with D tentatively TRBD2 (6 bases). There are 13 residues in the CDR3. V lost 1 base to trimming and J lost 5 bases, with 8 bases between them. In germline, CDR1 is MGHRA, CDR2 YSYEKL. CDR3 coding DNA: TGCGCCAGCAGCCAAGGCGGGGAGGAGACCCAGTACTTC. This translates into CASSQGGEETQYF.

This clone was seen a few times. This chain's CDR3 is CASSVTGNSGNTIYF. CDR3 in DNA: TGTGCCAGCAGCGTAACAGGGAACTCTGGAAACACCATATATTTT. The chain recombines TRBV9 with TRBJ1-3; the D gene is possibly TRBD1 (6 bases). The CDR3 is 15 amino acids. Germline V gene sequence: CDR1 SGDLS, CDR2 YYNGEE. Trimming took off 1 base at V and 0 bases at J, with 8 bases between the two ends.

The rearrangement uses TRBV9 and TRBJ1-2, with D perhaps matching TRBD1 (5 bases). Germline values: CDR1 SGDLS, CDR2 YYNGEE. Trimming removed 4 bases at V and 4 bases at J, with 17 bases between. The CDR3 has 15 residues. For the CDR3, the DNA is TGTGCCAGCAGCACAACCGGACGCGGGGGCTATGGCTACACCTTC. It specifies CASSTTGRGGYGYTF.

The V and J genes are TRBV29-1 and TRBJ1-1; possibly TRBD1 for D (6 bases). V lost 4 bases, J lost 3 bases, and 12 bases lay in between. The CDR3 totals 13 residues. Germline assignment: CDR1 SQVTM and CDR2 ANQGSEA. DNA of the CDR3: TGCAGCGTTGGCGGGGGGGCGGACACTGAAGCTTTCTTT. Translation gives CSVGGGADTEAFF.

The chain employs TRBV9 and TRBJ1-2, with a possible D match to TRBD1 (5 bases). Trimming removed 0 bases at V and 3 bases at J, with 9 bases between. From germline, CDR1 is SGDLS and CDR2 YYNGEE. The CDR3 has 14 amino acids. CDR3 protein: CASSVGRGDYGYTF. The CDR3 region has the DNA TGTGCCAGCAGCGTAGGTAGGGGAGACTATGGCTACACCTTC.

This clone was seen a few times. The V call is TRBV18, the J call TRBJ2-1; D remains unclear. The V gene's germline CDR1 is KGHSH and CDR2 LQKENI. V gave up 3 bases and J gave up 9 bases, with 12 bases separating them. The CDR3 spans 13 residues. The DNA for the CDR3 is TGTGCCAGCTCACCTACAAGTTTCGCTGAGCAGTTCTTC. Encoded protein: CASSPTSFAEQFF.

This clone was picked up a small number of times. V gene TRBV29-1 combines with J gene TRBJ2-3, with TRBD1 matching 8 bases. The CDR3 is 15 amino acids. Trimming at V came to 7 bases and at J to 4 bases, leaving 13 bases not matched to a gene. CDR1 and CDR2 from the germline V gene are SQVTM and ANQGSEA. CDR3 sequence (DNA): TGCAGCGCCAAGTTTGGACAGGGAAGAGCAGATACGCAGTATTTT. Translated: CSAKFGQGRADTQYF.

A single count supports this clone. The chain couples TRBV4-3 to TRBJ2-7, with 9 bases matching TRBD1. CDR3 length: 14 amino acids. V gave up 5 bases and J gave up 5 bases; unmatched junction bases: 7. Germline V gene sequence: CDR1 LGHNA, CDR2 YSLEER. CDR3 amino acids: CASSKGQGGHEQYF. The DNA of the CDR3 is TGCGCCAGCAGCAAGGGACAGGGCGGCCACGAGCAGTACTTC.

The chain has TRBV2 and TRBJ2-4; D perhaps matches TRBD1 (6 bases). The CDR3 runs to 15 residues. Germline V gene lookup returns CDR1 SNHLY and CDR2 FYNNEI. Trimming stripped 5 bases from V and 0 bases from J, with 11 bases between. CDR3 protein: CASSWTVLAKNIQYF. CDR3 nucleotide sequence: TGTGCCAGCAGTTGGACAGTCTTAGCCAAAAACATTCAGTACTTC.